This TCR beta chain came from a study of T cells in Graves' hyperthyroidism and ophthalmopathy. Study-wide points: Blood samples included most of the expanded thyroid clonotypes exceeding 0.001.

The investigators amplified TCR beta CDR3 regions from RNA transcripts. The TCR CDR3 was amplified in a first-round RT-PCR using the HTBI primer set. TCRdb processed the multiplex PCR reads anew with MiXCR; each CDR3 protein has one entry. The sample contains some 490,000 distinct CDR3 sequences, about 16% of which appear only once. With 4 bases clipped from V and 2 bases from J, the junction kept 3 bases outside the gene matches. This CDR3 is built from 15 residues. Germline CDR1 and CDR2: SNHLY and FYNNEI. The sample holds many counts of this clonotype. Its antigen remains unidentified. Ophthalmopathy in the patients scored at least 3 on Clinical Activity Score and at least 4 on NOSPECS grade, lasting under 3 months. Lactation, pregnancy, other autoimmune disease or uncontrolled infection excluded patients. Isolation of PBMCs was performed on approximately 10 ml fresh peripheral blood.

The sample taken for sequencing was blood. The TCR was taken from a woman aged 25 to 39 with Graves' ophthalmopathy. The rearrangement links TRBV2 to TRBJ2-1; TRBD2 aligns across 9 bases. In DNA, the CDR3 is TGTGCCAGCAGTGTCTTAGCGGGAGCCTACAATGAGCAGTTCTTC. Residues: CASSVLAGAYNEQFF. Variable domain in full (rest from reference TRBV2 and TRBJ2-1): EPEVTQTPSHQVTQMGQEVILRCVPISNHLYFYWYRQILGQKVEFLVSFYNNEISEKSEIFDDQFSVERPDGSNFTLKIRSTKLEDSAMYFCASSVLAGAYNEQFFGPGTRLTVL.